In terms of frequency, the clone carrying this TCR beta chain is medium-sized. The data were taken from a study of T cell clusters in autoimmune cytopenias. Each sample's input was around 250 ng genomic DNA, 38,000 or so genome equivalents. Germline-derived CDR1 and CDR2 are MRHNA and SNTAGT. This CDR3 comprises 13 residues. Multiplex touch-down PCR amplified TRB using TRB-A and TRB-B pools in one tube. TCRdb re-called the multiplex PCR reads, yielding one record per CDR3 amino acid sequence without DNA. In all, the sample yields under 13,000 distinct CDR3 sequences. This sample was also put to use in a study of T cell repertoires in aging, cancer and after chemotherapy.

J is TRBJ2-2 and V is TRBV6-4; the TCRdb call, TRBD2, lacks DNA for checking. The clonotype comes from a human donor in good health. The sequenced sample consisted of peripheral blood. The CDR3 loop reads CASSGGDTGELFF.